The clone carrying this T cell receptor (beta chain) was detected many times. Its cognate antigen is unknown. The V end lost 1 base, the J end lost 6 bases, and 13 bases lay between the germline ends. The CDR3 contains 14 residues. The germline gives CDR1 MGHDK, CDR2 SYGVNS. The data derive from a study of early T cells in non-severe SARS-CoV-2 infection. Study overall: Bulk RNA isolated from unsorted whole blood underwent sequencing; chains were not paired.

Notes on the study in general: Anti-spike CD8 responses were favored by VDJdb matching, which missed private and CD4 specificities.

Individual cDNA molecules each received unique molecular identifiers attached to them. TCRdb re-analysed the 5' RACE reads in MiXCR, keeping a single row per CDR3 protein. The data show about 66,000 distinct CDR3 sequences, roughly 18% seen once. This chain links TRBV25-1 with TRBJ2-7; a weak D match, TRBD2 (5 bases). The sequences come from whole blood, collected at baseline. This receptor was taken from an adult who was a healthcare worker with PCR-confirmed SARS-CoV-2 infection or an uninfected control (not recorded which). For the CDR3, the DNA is TGTGCCAGCAGTGAATCAGTAGGGAGAAGCGAGCAGTACTTC. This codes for CASSESVGRSEQYF.